This T cell receptor beta chain is from a study of chemoradiotherapy in HPV16-positive cancers. Overall study context: Functional T-cell assays on a couple of HPV16-positive patients' cells defined candidate HPV-specific clones and common TCR motifs.

This clone was counted once. CDR3 length: 17 residues. J lost 9 bases, V lost 4 bases, and 18 bases had no gene match. Looked up from germline, CDR1 is SGHTS and CDR2 is YDEGEE. Profiled with immunoSEQ multiplex PCR; TCRdb holds only in-frame clones, not every one. Altogether over 7,000 clones are present, around nine tenths being singletons, with the ten largest covering about 3%. This rearrangement joins TRBV5-8 to TRBJ2-5; 10 positions agree with TRBD1. Specimen: tumor tissue, collected from a patient who underwent chemoradiotherapy. The sequence came from a human donor with HPV-associated anogenital cancer. CDR3 in amino acids: CASSQVEDRGLRGAQYF. The CDR3, as DNA: TGTGCCAGCAGCCAAGTGGAAGACAGGGGGCTGCGGGGAGCCCAGTACTTC.